These T cell receptor beta chains were read from a single sample in a study of T-cell memory formation after mild COVID-19. TCRdb passed the 5' RACE reads through MiXCR, listing each CDR3 protein once. Of about 410,000 distinct CDR3 sequences listed, around a quarter are singletons. Specimen: PBMCs or a T cell subset sorted from them (not recorded which). These receptors were collected from an adult woman who had mild COVID-19 (a few samples of this study predate the infection). Cell type and time point are not known. Both conserved end residues are part of each CDR3. D genes are given only for firm matches. Not every row has a clone size; where given, it reads once, few, many or a size class.

v_call	j_call	d_call	clone_size	cdr3_aa	cdr3_nt
TRBV15	TRBJ1-2	-	once	CATSRDRGPGYGYTF	TGTGCCACCAGCAGAGATAGGGGACCGGGCTATGGCTACACCTTC
TRBV9	TRBJ1-1	-	-	CASSTQGKGVTEAFF	TGTGCCAGCAGCACCCAGGGAAAGGGGGTCACTGAAGCTTTCTTT
TRBV6-5	TRBJ2-5	TRBD2	-	CASSYSGGPGETQYF	TGTGCCAGCAGTTACTCGGGAGGGCCTGGGGAGACCCAGTACTTC
TRBV4-1	TRBJ2-3	-	few	CASSQEPADTQYF	TGCGCCAGCAGCCAAGAACCGGCAGATACGCAGTATTTT
TRBV7-9	TRBJ1-6	-	-	CASSLAQGRSYNSPLHF	TGTGCCAGCAGCTTAGCCCAGGGAAGGTCCTATAATTCACCCCTCCACTTT
TRBV4-3	TRBJ2-7	TRBD1	few	CASSQEVSGGMYEQYF	TGCGCCAGCAGCCAAGAAGTGTCAGGGGGTATGTACGAGCAGTACTTC
TRBV12-3/TRBV12-4	TRBJ2-1	-	many	CASSLGRAYNEQFF	TGTGCCAGCAGTTTAGGCAGGGCATACAATGAGCAGTTCTTC
TRBV6-4	TRBJ2-3	TRBD1	few	CASSAQGAGDTQYF	TGTGCCAGCAGTGCCCAGGGGGCAGGAGATACGCAGTATTTT
TRBV12-3/TRBV12-4	TRBJ1-2	-	-	CASSFLGPRWGYTF	TGTGCCAGCAGTTTCTTAGGTCCGCGGTGGGGCTACACCTTC
TRBV12-3/TRBV12-4	TRBJ1-5	-	few	CASSLGIVQHF	TGTGCCAGCAGTTTGGGAATAGTTCAGCATTTT
TRBV20-1	TRBJ1-2	-	-	CSARGRDPHGYTF	TGCAGTGCTAGAGGACGGGACCCCCATGGCTACACCTTC
TRBV5-1	TRBJ2-1	-	-	CASSSRAAQGYNEQFF	TGCGCCAGCAGCTCCAGGGCAGCCCAGGGGTACAATGAGCAGTTCTTC
TRBV5-1	TRBJ2-4	TRBD2	many	CASSLFGAGAGNIQYF	TGCGCCAGCAGCTTGTTTGGTGCGGGAGCCGGAAACATTCAGTACTTC
TRBV7-8	TRBJ2-2	TRBD2	-	CASSSSPLAGVGTGELFF	TGTGCCAGCAGCTCCTCCCCCCTAGCGGGAGTGGGAACCGGGGAGCTGTTTTTT
TRBV10-3	TRBJ1-2	-	-	CAIRLGQGNYGYTF	TGTGCCATCAGGCTGGGGCAGGGGAACTATGGCTACACCTTC
TRBV7-6	TRBJ2-3	-	few	CASSLWHTDTQYF	TGTGCCAGCAGCTTATGGCACACAGATACGCAGTATTTT
TRBV21-1	TRBJ2-5	-	-	CASSKVVTSVETQYF	TGTGCCAGCAGCAAAGTGGTGACTAGCGTGGAGACCCAGTACTTC
TRBV2	TRBJ2-1	-	-	CASSQVLAGAYNEQFF	TGTGCCAGCAGCCAAGTTCTGGCGGGGGCGTACAATGAGCAGTTCTTC
TRBV15	TRBJ2-5	-	-	CATSIRGALETQYF	TGTGCCACCAGCATTCGGGGGGCTCTGGAGACCCAGTACTTC
TRBV30	TRBJ1-1	-	few	CAWNQNTEAFF	TGTGCCTGGAACCAAAACACTGAAGCTTTCTTT
TRBV7-8	TRBJ2-1	-	-	CASSFGLAREQFF	TGTGCCAGCAGCTTCGGTCTAGCCCGTGAGCAGTTCTTC
TRBV5-1	TRBJ2-1	-	-	CASSSTPGISYNEQFF	TGCGCCAGCAGCTCGACTCCAGGTATCTCCTACAATGAGCAGTTCTTC
TRBV6-6	TRBJ1-2	-	-	CASGSRGGDGYTF	TGTGCCAGCGGCTCGAGGGGGGGGGATGGCTACACCTTC
TRBV7-2	TRBJ1-1	-	-	CASSLGPQGWNTEAFF	TGTGCCAGCAGCTTAGGGCCCCAGGGTTGGAATACTGAAGCTTTCTTT
TRBV20-1	TRBJ1-1	TRBD1	-	CSASGGMDTEAFF	TGCAGTGCCTCAGGGGGGATGGACACTGAAGCTTTCTTT
TRBV11-3	TRBJ1-1	TRBD1	-	CASSSQGSYTEAFF	TGTGCCAGCAGCTCACAGGGGAGTTACACTGAAGCTTTCTTT
TRBV5-1	TRBJ2-5	TRBD2	-	CASSPWGGSEETQYF	TGCGCCAGCAGCCCTTGGGGGGGATCAGAAGAGACCCAGTACTTC
TRBV6-2/TRBV6-3	TRBJ2-2	-	few	CASTRTLTLDLNTGELFF	TGTGCCAGCACCCGTACTCTGACCCTGGACCTCAACACCGGGGAGCTGTTTTTT
TRBV29-1	TRBJ2-1	TRBD1	few	CSVSGTGRNEQFF	TGCAGCGTTTCCGGGACAGGGCGCAATGAGCAGTTCTTC
TRBV5-1	TRBJ2-3	TRBD2	few	CASSVSLTSAGTDTQYF	TGCGCCAGCAGCGTGTCTCTTACTAGCGCGGGTACAGATACGCAGTATTTT
TRBV25-1	TRBJ2-1	-	few	CASSEFKSSIFNEQFF	TGTGCCAGCAGTGAATTTAAAAGTTCTATCTTCAATGAGCAGTTCTTC
TRBV10-3	TRBJ2-1	-	-	CAISRGMDYNEQFF	TGTGCCATCAGTCGAGGTATGGACTACAATGAGCAGTTCTTC
TRBV20-1	TRBJ1-1	TRBD1	few	CSAPKTGGNTEAFF	TGCAGTGCCCCGAAGACAGGGGGGAACACTGAAGCTTTCTTT
TRBV24-1	TRBJ2-3	TRBD2	-	CATRSGRGPDTQYF	TGTGCCACCAGGAGCGGGAGGGGGCCAGATACGCAGTATTTT
TRBV5-1	TRBJ1-1	TRBD1	few	CASSLQGARGTEAFF	TGCGCCAGCAGCTTACAGGGGGCGCGGGGCACTGAAGCTTTCTTT
TRBV3-1	TRBJ2-3	-	few	CASSQGGWGGATQYF	TGTGCCAGCAGCCAAGGAGGATGGGGCGGGGCGACGCAGTATTTT
TRBV7-8	TRBJ1-2	TRBD1	many	CASSLAGQGVYGYTF	TGTGCCAGCAGCTTAGCGGGACAGGGAGTCTATGGCTACACCTTC
TRBV18	TRBJ2-1	-	few	CASSPLGALEQFF	TGTGCCAGCTCACCATTAGGGGCCCTCGAGCAGTTCTTC
TRBV7-8	TRBJ2-5	-	-	CASSLFGLRETQYF	TGTGCCAGCAGCTTATTCGGACTAAGGGAGACCCAGTACTTC
TRBV9	TRBJ1-3	-	-	CASSPRSEGGMGNTIYF	TGTGCCAGCAGCCCTCGATCAGAGGGGGGGATGGGAAACACCATATATTTT
TRBV20-1	TRBJ1-6	TRBD1	few	CSARANRGRNSPLHF	TGCAGTGCTAGAGCAAACAGGGGGCGTAATTCACCCCTCCACTTT
TRBV6-5	TRBJ1-1	-	once	CASSLRGGNPVGTEAFF	TGTGCCAGCAGTCTCCGTGGGGGGAATCCCGTGGGCACTGAAGCTTTCTTT
TRBV12-3/TRBV12-4	TRBJ2-6	-	-	CASSHLTVTRPGANVLTF	TGTGCCAGCAGTCACCTGACAGTTACACGACCTGGGGCCAACGTCCTGACTTTC
TRBV29-1	TRBJ2-1	TRBD2	-	CSVVGLAERSEQFF	TGCAGCGTTGTAGGGCTAGCGGAGCGTAGCGAGCAGTTCTTC